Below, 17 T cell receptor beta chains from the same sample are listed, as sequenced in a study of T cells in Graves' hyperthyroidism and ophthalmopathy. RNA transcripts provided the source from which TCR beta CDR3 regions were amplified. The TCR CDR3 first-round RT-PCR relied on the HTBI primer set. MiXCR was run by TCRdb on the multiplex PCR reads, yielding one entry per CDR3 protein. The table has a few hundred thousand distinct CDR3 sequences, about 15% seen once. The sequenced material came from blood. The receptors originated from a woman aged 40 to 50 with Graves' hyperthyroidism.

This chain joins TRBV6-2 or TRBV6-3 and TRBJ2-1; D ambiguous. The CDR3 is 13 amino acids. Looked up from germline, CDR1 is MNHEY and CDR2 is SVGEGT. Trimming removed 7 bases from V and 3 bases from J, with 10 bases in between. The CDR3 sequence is CASMRSSYNEQFF. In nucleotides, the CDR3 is TGTGCCAGCATGAGGTCCAGCTACAATGAGCAGTTCTTC.

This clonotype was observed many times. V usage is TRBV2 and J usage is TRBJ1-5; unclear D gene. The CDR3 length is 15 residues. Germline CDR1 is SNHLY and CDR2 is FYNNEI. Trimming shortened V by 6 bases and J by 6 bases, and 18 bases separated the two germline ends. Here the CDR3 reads CASSAPPMGAQPQHF. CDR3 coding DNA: TGTGCCAGCAGCGCCCCCCCAATGGGAGCTCAGCCCCAGCATTTT.

The CDR3 region has the DNA TGTGCCTGGATGAGTACCTACAATGAGCAGTTCTTC. Protein: CAWMSTYNEQFF. The V and J genes are TRBV30 and TRBJ2-1; D is undetermined. The germline V gene has CDR1 GTSNPN and CDR2 SVGIG (reference sequence). V was trimmed by 4 bases and J by 2 bases, leaving 6 bases between them. The CDR3 length is 12 residues. Drawing the rest from reference TRBV30 and TRBJ2-1, the complete variable domain is SQTIHQWPATLVQPVGSPLSLECTVEGTSNPNLYWYRQAAGRGLQLLFYSVGIGQISSEVPQNLSASRPQDRQFILSSKKLLLSDSGFYLCAWMSTYNEQFFGPGTRLTVL.

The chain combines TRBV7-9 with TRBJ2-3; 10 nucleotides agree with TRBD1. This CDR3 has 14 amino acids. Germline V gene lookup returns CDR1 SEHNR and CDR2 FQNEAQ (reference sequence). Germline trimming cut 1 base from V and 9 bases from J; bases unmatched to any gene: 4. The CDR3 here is CASSLVGQGWTQYF. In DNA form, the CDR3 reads TGTGCCAGCAGCTTAGTGGGACAGGGGTGGACGCAGTATTTT. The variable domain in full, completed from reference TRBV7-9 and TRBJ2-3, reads DTGVSQNPRHKITKRGQNVTFRCDPISEHNRLYWYRQTLGQGPEFLTYFQNEAQLEKSRLLSDRFSAERPKGSFSTLEIQRTEQGDSAMYLCASSLVGQGWTQYFGPGTRLTVL.

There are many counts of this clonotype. The CDR3 is CASHEGSYSNQPQHF. DNA of the CDR3: TGTGCCAGCCACGAGGGGAGTTATAGCAATCAGCCCCAGCATTTT. The chain carries TRBV28 and TRBJ1-5, with D possibly being TRBD1 (5 bases). Looked up from germline, CDR1 is MDHEN and CDR2 is SYDVKM. V was cut by 8 bases and J by 0 bases, with 14 bases left in between. The CDR3 totals 15 residues.

CDR3 bases: TGTGCCAGCAGCGTAGCCGGGGGGGTCTACAATGAGCAGTTCTTC. This translates into CASSVAGGVYNEQFF. This chain uses TRBV9 with TRBJ2-1, with TRBD2 matching 8 bases. V dropped 0 bases and J dropped 3; count of bases not matched to a gene: 2. Germline CDR1 reads SGDLS; CDR2 reads YYNGEE. The CDR3 runs 15 residues.

As DNA, the CDR3 is TGTGCCACCAGCAGGGAGGAGGGGGCCCGTGAAAAACTGTTTTTT. This translates into CATSREEGAREKLFF. V gene TRBV15 combines with J gene TRBJ1-4; 7 bases map to TRBD1. Trimming took 3 bases from V and 7 from J; bases not matched to a gene: 8. The CDR3 sequence is 15 residues long. CDR1 is LNHNV and CDR2 is YYDKDF in the germline V gene (reference sequence).

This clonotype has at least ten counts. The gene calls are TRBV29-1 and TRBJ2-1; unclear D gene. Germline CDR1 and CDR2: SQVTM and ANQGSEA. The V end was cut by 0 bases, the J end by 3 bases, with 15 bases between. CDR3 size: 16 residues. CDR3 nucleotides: TGCAGCGTTGAAGACGGCGGCCTATTCAACTACAATGAGCAGTTCTTC. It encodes CSVEDGGLFNYNEQFF.

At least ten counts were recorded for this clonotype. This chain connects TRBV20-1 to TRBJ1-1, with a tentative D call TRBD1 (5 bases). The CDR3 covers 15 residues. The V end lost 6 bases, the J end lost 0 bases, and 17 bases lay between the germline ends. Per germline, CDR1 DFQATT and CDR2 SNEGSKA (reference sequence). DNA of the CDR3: TGCAGTGCCTCGTCCCCGGGGCGAGTGAACACTGAAGCTTTCTTT. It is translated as CSASSPGRVNTEAFF.

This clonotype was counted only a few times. The CDR3 DNA is TGCAGTGCTAGCTTCCAGGGGCAAGAGACCCAGTACTTC. This encodes CSASFQGQETQYF. V usage is TRBV20-1 and J usage is TRBJ2-5; tentatively, D is TRBD1 (6 bases). This CDR3 has 13 residues. Germline V gene sequence: CDR1 DFQATT, CDR2 SNEGSKA (reference sequence). V lost 3 bases, J lost 2 bases, and 10 bases lay in between.

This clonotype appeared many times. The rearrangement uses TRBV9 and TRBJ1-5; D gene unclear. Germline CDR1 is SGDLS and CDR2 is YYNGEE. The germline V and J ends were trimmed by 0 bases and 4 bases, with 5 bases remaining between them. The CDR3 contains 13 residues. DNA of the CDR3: TGTGCCAGCAGCGTAGGACCGAATCAGCCCCAGCATTTT. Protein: CASSVGPNQPQHF.

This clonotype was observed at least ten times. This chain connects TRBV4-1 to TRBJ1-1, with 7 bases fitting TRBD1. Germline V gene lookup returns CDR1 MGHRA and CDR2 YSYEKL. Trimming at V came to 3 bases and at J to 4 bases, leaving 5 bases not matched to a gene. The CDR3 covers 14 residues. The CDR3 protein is CASSQTTGITEAFF. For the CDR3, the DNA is TGCGCCAGCAGCCAGACGACAGGGATCACTGAAGCTTTCTTT.

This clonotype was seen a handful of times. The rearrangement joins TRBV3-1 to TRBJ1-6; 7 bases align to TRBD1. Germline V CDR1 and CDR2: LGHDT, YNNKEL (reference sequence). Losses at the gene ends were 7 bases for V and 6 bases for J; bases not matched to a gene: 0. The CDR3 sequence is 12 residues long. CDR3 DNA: TGTGCCAGCACAGGGGGTAATTCACCCCTCCACTTT. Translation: CASTGGNSPLHF.

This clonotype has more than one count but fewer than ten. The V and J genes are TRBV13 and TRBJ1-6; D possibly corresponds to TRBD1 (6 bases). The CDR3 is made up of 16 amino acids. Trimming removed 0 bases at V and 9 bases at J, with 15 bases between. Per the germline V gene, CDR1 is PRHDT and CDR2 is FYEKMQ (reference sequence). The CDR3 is CASSLGPYRASSPLHF. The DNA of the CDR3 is TGTGCCAGCAGCTTAGGCCCTTACAGGGCCTCTTCACCCCTCCACTTT.

The CDR3 DNA reads as TGTGCCAGCAGCTTAGCTCGGGCAGGGGGTGGTGAGCAGTACTTC. Its translation is CASSLARAGGGEQYF. The J gene is TRBJ2-7, the V gene TRBV11-2, with 7 bases matching TRBD1. The CDR3 spans 15 residues. Germline trimming cut 1 base from V and 7 bases from J; bases unmatched to any gene: 10. Germline CDR1 is SGHAT and CDR2 is FQNNGV. The full variable domain, its missing parts supplied by reference TRBV11-2 and TRBJ2-7, is EAGVAQSPRYKIIEKRQSVAFWCNPISGHATLYWYQQILGQGPKLLIQFQNNGVVDDSQLPKDRFSAERLKGVDSTLKIQPAKLEDSAVYLCASSLARAGGGEQYFGPGTRLTVT.

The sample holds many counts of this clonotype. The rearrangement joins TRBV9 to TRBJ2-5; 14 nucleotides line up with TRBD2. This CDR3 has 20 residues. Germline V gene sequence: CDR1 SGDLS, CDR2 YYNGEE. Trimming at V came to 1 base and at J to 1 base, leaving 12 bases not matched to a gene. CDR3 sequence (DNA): TGTGCCAGCAGCGTACAGGGACTAGCGGGAGAGGGGGGGCGCCAAGAGACCCAGTACTTC. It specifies CASSVQGLAGEGGRQETQYF.

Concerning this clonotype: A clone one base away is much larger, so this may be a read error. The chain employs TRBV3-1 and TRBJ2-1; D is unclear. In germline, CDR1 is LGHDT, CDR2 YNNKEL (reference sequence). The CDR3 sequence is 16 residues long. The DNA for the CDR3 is TGTGCCAGCAGCCATCCTAGTACTCACAACGACAATGAGCAGCTCTTC. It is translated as CASSHPSTHNDNEQLF.